What follows describes a single T cell receptor beta chain. Its antigen is undetermined. The data derive from a study of TIL therapy for anti-PD-1-resistant metastatic lung cancer. Study-level information: Tumors had a median PD-L1 proportion score of less than 6.5%. Tumors carried a median about 1.4 non-synonymous mutations per megabase. The study's findings and limits: Patients were highly selected, enriched for treatment-naive, never-smoker and oncogene-addicted cases.

Time point given: pre-treatment sample, taken before nivolumab and TIL therapy. Enrollment ran from October 2017 to early 2020. The immunoSEQ assay was v3. Data came from immunoSEQ multiplex PCR; TCRdb stores just in-frame clones and leaves some out. Of 35,000 or so clones listed, roughly 70% are singletons. The ends lost 5 bases at V and 3 bases at J; junction bases unmatched: 8. CDR1 is SNHLY and CDR2 is FYNNEI in the germline V gene. There are 15 residues in the CDR3. The chain uses TRBV2 and TRBJ1-1; 8 bases are a match to TRBD1. The input for sequencing was blood, taken at baseline. The sequence was collected from a person aged 30 to 80 with non-small cell lung cancer. CDR3 loop: CASSYAGGLDTEAFF. CDR3 sequence (DNA): TGTGCCAGCAGTTACGCAGGGGGCTTGGACACTGAAGCTTTCTTT.